Listed below are T cell receptor beta chains from one sample, sequenced in a study of T-cell reconstitution after alpha-beta-depleted transplantation in children. TCRdb reprocessed the PCR reads via MiXCR and lists one record per CDR3 protein. The sample holds about 120,000 distinct CDR3 sequences, 10% seen once. This sample comprised PBMCs from the stem cell graft donor, obtained from the stem cell graft. The source is a human donor who donated a stem cell graft to a child with acute lymphoblastic leukemia. Each CDR3 is given with its conserved first and last residue. A D gene is named only where the DNA matches it firmly. Not every row has a clone size; where given, it reads once, few, many or a size class.

cdr3_nt cdr3_aa v_call d_call j_call clone_size
TGTGCCTGGAGGAAACGGCTGGCGGCGGGAGGTACCTACAATGAGCAGTTCTTC CAWRKRLAAGGTYNEQFF TRBV30 TRBD2 TRBJ2-1 many
TGTGCCAGCAGCTTAGATTCGGGGACAGCGTTGTCACCCCTCCACTTT CASSLDSGTALSPLHF TRBV11-2 TRBD1 TRBJ1-6 many
TGTGCCAGCAGCGCTCGGGACAGGAACACTGAAGCTTTCTTT CASSARDRNTEAFF TRBV3-1 TRBD1 TRBJ1-1 many
TGCAGCGTTACCCCCCCAGGGACAGGGGGGAACGATGAGCAGTTCTTC CSVTPPGTGGNDEQFF TRBV29-1 TRBD1 TRBJ2-1 many
TGTGCCAGCAGCTCCACGGGACTCCTTAATCAGCCCCAGCATTTT CASSSTGLLNQPQHF TRBV12-3/TRBV12-4 - TRBJ1-5 many
TGCGCCAGCAGCCCAACGACAGGGGGCGGTTACGAGCAGTACTTC CASSPTTGGGYEQYF TRBV5-1 TRBD1 TRBJ2-7 few
TGTGCCAGCAGTTTAGACCGGAGGGACATTCAGTACTTC CASSLDRRDIQYF TRBV12-3/TRBV12-4 - TRBJ2-4 many
TGCAGTGCTCCCCTCCGACAGGGGGTCACTGAAGCTTTCTTT CSAPLRQGVTEAFF TRBV20-1 TRBD1 TRBJ1-1 many
TGTGCCAGCAGTCCCGGGACAGGGTTGGGAGAGACCCAGTACTTC CASSPGTGLGETQYF TRBV12-3/TRBV12-4 TRBD1 TRBJ2-5 many
TGTGCCAGCAGCCCAGGACAGGGTCTTATCGGGACCCAGTACTTC CASSPGQGLIGTQYF TRBV9 TRBD1 TRBJ2-5 many
TGTGCCACCGTGGGGGCGGGAACCCCCAGCTCCTACGAGCAGTACTTC CATVGAGTPSSYEQYF TRBV28 - TRBJ2-7 many
TGTGCCATCACCCCAGGGGCGGTTAGGGAGCAGTACTTC CAITPGAVREQYF TRBV10-3 - TRBJ2-7 many
TGTGCCAGCACGACTAGCGGGAGCTCCTACGAGCAGTACTTC CASTTSGSSYEQYF TRBV6-1 TRBD2 TRBJ2-7 many
TGTGCCACCGAACGGAGGCAGCTAAATCAGCCCCAGCATTTT CATERRQLNQPQHF TRBV6-1 - TRBJ1-5 many
TGCAGCGTTGTGAGCGTCTCCTACGAGCAGTACTTC CSVVSVSYEQYF TRBV29-1 - TRBJ2-7 many
TGTGCCAGCAGTCTTATGGGGAACACCGGGCAGCTGTTTTTT CASSLMGNTGQLFF TRBV7-3 - TRBJ2-2 -
TGTGCCAGCAGTCCCCTGGCCGCCAATGAGCAGTTCTTC CASSPLAANEQFF TRBV27 - TRBJ2-1 many
TGCAGTGCACCCGAGGGCCCAGATACGCAGTATTTT CSAPEGPDTQYF TRBV20-1 - TRBJ2-3 many
TGTGCCAGTAACACAGGGAGGTATAGCAATCAGCCCCAGCATTTT CASNTGRYSNQPQHF TRBV19 - TRBJ1-5 many
TGCAGTGCTAGAGATCGGACACGTTGGAATCAGCCCCAGCATTTT CSARDRTRWNQPQHF TRBV20-1 - TRBJ1-5 many
TGTGCCAGCAGCTTAGTGATGAGGGGGAATGAGCAGTTCTTC CASSLVMRGNEQFF TRBV7-9 - TRBJ2-1 many
TGCAGTGCTAGAGATCTGGTGGGGCTCGATGAGCAGTTCTTC CSARDLVGLDEQFF TRBV20-1 - TRBJ2-1 many
TGCAGCGCTCGACCGGGACTAGCAGGTTTAGACATTCAGTACTTC CSARPGLAGLDIQYF TRBV29-1 TRBD2 TRBJ2-4 many
TGCAGCGTCGAGGGACAGGGTATAGGGCAGTACTTC CSVEGQGIGQYF TRBV29-1 TRBD1 TRBJ2-7 many
TGCGCCAGCAGCCAAGAGTCGACAGGTACCTATGGCTACACCTTC CASSQESTGTYGYTF TRBV4-1 - TRBJ1-2 many
TGTGCCATCAGTGGGACTAGCGGTTCCTACGAGCAGTACTTC CAISGTSGSYEQYF TRBV10-3 TRBD2 TRBJ2-7 many
TGTGCCAGTAGTATGGTGGGGGCTGGCACAGATATGCAGTATTTT CASSMVGAGTDMQYF TRBV19 - TRBJ2-3 -
TGTGCCACCGGGACAGATGAGCAGTTCTTC CATGTDEQFF TRBV19 TRBD1 TRBJ2-1 -
TGTGCCAGTAGCACACCTGGGACAGGCGGGCATGGCTACACCTTC CASSTPGTGGHGYTF TRBV7-2 TRBD1 TRBJ1-2 many
TGTGCCAGCAGCAGAACAGGAGGCTATGGCTACACCTTC CASSRTGGYGYTF TRBV6-1 - TRBJ1-2 many
TGTGCCAGCAGCCTTATTAGGGACATTCAGTACTTC CASSLIRDIQYF TRBV7-2 - TRBJ2-4 many
TGTGCCAGCTCTCCCCCGGTAAGGGCCCTGCATCAAGAGACCCAGTACTTC CASSPPVRALHQETQYF TRBV18 - TRBJ2-5 many
TGTGCCAGCAGCCAAGATTGGACTAGAGATCTGAAGACCCAGTACTTC CASSQDWTRDLKTQYF TRBV3-1 TRBD2 TRBJ2-5 -
TGCGCCAGCAGCTTGGATGGCCTAGTAAGGCAGTTCTTC CASSLDGLVRQFF TRBV5-1 - TRBJ2-1 many
TGTGCCAGCAGCTTACCCCGGACTACTAACAACTTCTACGAGCAGTACTTC CASSLPRTTNNFYEQYF TRBV7-2 - TRBJ2-7 many
TGTGCCAGCAGCCCCCGGGGACAGGGGAGCCCCGAGCAGTACTTC CASSPRGQGSPEQYF TRBV5-8 TRBD1 TRBJ2-7 -
TGTGCCAGCAGTTTATTGAGAGAGTACGAGCAGTACTTC CASSLLREYEQYF TRBV28 - TRBJ2-7 many
TGTGCCTGGAGTGGGGGGACAGGCTCGAACACCGGGGAGCTGTTTTTT CAWSGGTGSNTGELFF TRBV30 TRBD1 TRBJ2-2 few
TGTGCCAGCTCACCACAGGATCTGGGCAATGAGCAGTTCTTC CASSPQDLGNEQFF TRBV18 - TRBJ2-1 few
TGCAGTGCTAGCCCTGGGGGCGCGGCAACTAATGAAAAACTGTTTTTT CSASPGGAATNEKLFF TRBV20-1 - TRBJ1-4 -
TGTGCCAGCAGCGCGACCCAGGGGAGAACCGGGGAGCTGTTTTTT CASSATQGRTGELFF TRBV9 - TRBJ2-2 many
TGTGCCAGCAGCTTAGCGACCGGGGAGCTGTTTTTT CASSLATGELFF TRBV7-2 - TRBJ2-2 medium-sized
TGTGCCAGCAGCCCCGGGGGCCTAAATAGCGGGGAGCTGTTTTTT CASSPGGLNSGELFF TRBV7-2 - TRBJ2-2 many
TGCGCCAGCAGCGAGCTAGCGGGGGTCGACAATGAGCAGTTCTTC CASSELAGVDNEQFF TRBV5-1 TRBD2 TRBJ2-1 many
TGTGCCAGCAGCTCGGACAGTTCTAACTATGGCTACACCTTC CASSSDSSNYGYTF TRBV7-9 - TRBJ1-2 many
TGTGCCAGCAGCCGAGGACTAGACGGGGAGACCCAGTACTTC CASSRGLDGETQYF TRBV6-5 TRBD2 TRBJ2-5 many